Presented here are 20 T cell receptor beta chains from one specimen sequenced in a study of technical replicates of blood from four donors. Data came from immunoSEQ multiplex PCR; TCRdb stores just in-frame clones and leaves some out. Of 60,000 to 85,000 clones listed, approximately 94% were seen once; the top ten hold 0.3% to 0.5%. Sequencing input: T cells isolated from PBMCs. Receptors were obtained from a human donor in good health.

This clone was detected only once. V gene TRBV28 combines with J gene TRBJ1-1; 7 bases are shared with TRBD1. The CDR3 spans 15 residues. Trimming took 5 bases from V and 1 from J; bases not matched to a gene: 7. The V gene's germline CDR1 is MDHEN and CDR2 SYDVKM. The CDR3 here is CASSTTGQTNTEAFF. CDR3 bases: TGTGCCAGCAGTACTACGGGACAGACGAACACTGAAGCTTTCTTT.

The chain employs TRBV5-6 and TRBJ2-2, with D unclear. Trimming took 1 base from V and 5 from J, leaving 12 bases between them. The CDR3 extends over 15 amino acids. Germline CDR1 SGHDT, CDR2 YYEEEE. Here the CDR3 reads CASSLILYGTGELFF. DNA for the CDR3: TGTGCCAGCAGCTTGATTCTTTACGGGACCGGGGAGCTGTTTTTT.

The chain uses TRBV6-1 and TRBJ2-7; the D gene is possibly TRBD1 (6 bases). The germline V and J ends were trimmed by 3 bases and 0 bases, with 15 bases remaining between them. This CDR3 is 16 amino acids long. Germline CDR1 is MNHNS and CDR2 is SASEGT. The DNA of the CDR3 is TGTGCCAGCAGTGACAACCGGGGACACCTCTCCTACGAGCAGTACTTC. Translating gives CASSDNRGHLSYEQYF.

The rearrangement uses TRBV10-2 and TRBJ1-1; the D gene is possibly TRBD1 (5 bases). The CDR3 spans 12 residues. The germline V gene encodes CDR1 WSHSY and CDR2 SAAADI. The V end lost 6 bases, the J end lost 8 bases, and 13 bases lay between the germline ends. CDR3 residues: CASSGGSAEAFF. CDR3 DNA: TGCGCCAGCAGCGGGGGTTCGGCAGAAGCTTTCTTT.

The rearrangement links TRBV7-3 to TRBJ1-1; weak D call: TRBD1 (6 bases). The CDR3 extends over 16 amino acids. Germline values: CDR1 SGHTA, CDR2 FQGTGA. Deletions cut 2 bases from V and 0 bases from J, with 13 bases between. CDR3 DNA: TGTGCCAGCAGCTTAGAGGGTGGGGGCTTGAACACTGAAGCTTTCTTT. The encoded protein is CASSLEGGGLNTEAFF.

The CDR3 here is CSVRGSFDRETQYF. Written as DNA, the CDR3 is TGCAGCGTTAGGGGAAGCTTTGACCGAGAGACCCAGTACTTC. The V call is TRBV29-1, the J call TRBJ2-5, with D tentatively TRBD1 (5 bases). The germline V gene has CDR1 SQVTM and CDR2 ANQGSEA. V was cut by 5 bases and J by 4 bases, with 17 bases left in between. The CDR3 sequence is 14 residues long.

In this sample, this clone turned up a few times. The chain links TRBV19 to TRBJ2-2; tentative D call: TRBD1 (5 bases). V was shortened by 7 bases and J by 4 bases, with 13 bases between the two germline ends. The CDR3 has 14 amino acids. Germline CDR1 LNHDA, CDR2 SQIVND (reference sequence). CDR3 bases: TGTGCCAGTATCCAGGGTTGGGGCACCGGGGAGCTGTTTTTT. Translated: CASIQGWGTGELFF.

The V and J genes are TRBV6-5 and TRBJ1-2, with TRBD1 matching over 10 bases. The ends lost 5 bases at V and 4 bases at J; junction bases unmatched: 4. The CDR3 is made up of 14 amino acids. Germline loops: CDR1 MNHEY, CDR2 SVGAGI. The DNA of the CDR3 is TGTGCCAGCAGTAAGGACAGGGGGTTCTATGGCTACACCTTC. Translated, it gives CASSKDRGFYGYTF.

This chain joins TRBV30 and TRBJ2-2, with 8 positions matching TRBD1. Germline trimming cut 3 bases from V and 3 bases from J; bases unmatched to any gene: 6. The CDR3 is 15 amino acids. Germline CDR1 and CDR2: GTSNPN and SVGIG (reference sequence). DNA for the CDR3: TGTGCCTGGAGGGCCTGGGACAGGTACACCGGGGAGCTGTTTTTT. This encodes CAWRAWDRYTGELFF. The complete variable domain, with remaining parts taken from reference TRBV30 and TRBJ2-2, reads SQTIHQWPATLVQPVGSPLSLECTVEGTSNPNLYWYRQAAGRGLQLLFYSVGIGQISSEVPQNLSASRPQDRQFILSSKKLLLSDSGFYLCAWRAWDRYTGELFFGEGSRLTVL.

The rearrangement uses TRBV10-3 and TRBJ2-4, with TRBD2 identical over 7 bases. V trimming: 2 bases; J trimming: 6 bases; junction bases outside the gene matches: 4. This CDR3 contains 14 residues. CDR1 and CDR2 from the germline V gene are ENHRY and SYGVKD. This chain's CDR3 is CAISEAGARNIQYF. In DNA, the CDR3 is TGTGCCATCAGTGAGGCGGGAGCTAGAAACATTCAGTACTTC.

The gene calls are TRBV7-9 and TRBJ2-5; D possibly corresponds to TRBD1 (6 bases). V was clipped by 2 bases and J by 4 bases, with 11 bases between them. The germline gives CDR1 SEHNR, CDR2 FQNEAQ (reference sequence). CDR3 length equals 14 residues. Here the CDR3 DNA reads TGTGCCAGCAGCTTACAACAGGGCCGAGAGACCCAGTACTTC. Protein: CASSLQQGRETQYF.

The rearrangement joins TRBV2 to TRBJ2-1; the match to TRBD2 covers 13 bases. Germline-derived CDR1 and CDR2 are SNHLY and FYNNEI. The length of the CDR3 is 16 residues. Losses at the gene ends were 2 bases for V and 6 bases for J; bases not matched to a gene: 4. In DNA, the CDR3 is TGTGCCAGCAGTGAACTAAGGACTAGCGGGAGCAATGAGCAGTTCTTC. As protein: CASSELRTSGSNEQFF.

The chain has TRBV9 and TRBJ2-3; D unclear. V was clipped by 1 base and J by 4 bases, with 7 bases between them. Germline V lookup: CDR1 SGDLS, CDR2 YYNGEE. CDR3 length: 13 residues. The CDR3 protein is CASSVWPADTQYF. In DNA form, the CDR3 reads TGTGCCAGCAGCGTATGGCCCGCAGATACGCAGTATTTT.

This clone was found once. V gene TRBV9 combines with J gene TRBJ2-2, with a weak D call TRBD2 (6 bases). V was shortened by 8 bases and J by 3 bases, with 11 bases between the two germline ends. Germline V gene lookup returns CDR1 SGDLS and CDR2 YYNGEE. The CDR3 contains 13 residues. CDR3 amino acids: CASETSDTGELFF. The CDR3, as DNA: TGTGCCAGTGAGACTAGTGACACCGGGGAGCTGTTTTTT.

CDR3 in amino acids: CASSKLGQGTTQPQHF. The CDR3, as DNA: TGTGCCAGCAGCAAATTGGGACAGGGGACGACTCAGCCCCAGCATTTT. The rearrangement links TRBV21-1 to TRBJ1-5; the table's D call, TRBD1, was not checked against the DNA. TRBV21-1 is designated a pseudogene. This CDR3 is built from 16 residues.

This chain links TRBV7-6 with TRBJ1-2, with D unclear. V shed 2 bases and J shed 8 bases, with 24 bases lying between them. This CDR3 comprises 17 residues. CDR1 SGHVS and CDR2 FNYEAQ come from the germline V gene. The CDR3 sequence is CASSLRGSTVREEGYTF. CDR3 in DNA: TGTGCCAGCAGCTTAAGAGGCAGTACAGTGAGGGAAGAAGGCTACACCTTC.

V and J are TRBV2 and TRBJ2-7; no clear D. CDR1 and CDR2 (germline): SNHLY, FYNNEI. Deletions cut 5 bases from V and 1 base from J, with 3 bases between. The CDR3 sequence is 11 residues long. CDR3 DNA sequence: TGTGCCAGCAGTCCGTCCTACGAGCAGTACTTC. Residues: CASSPSYEQYF.

CDR3 nucleotides: TGCAGCGTTGAACGTCCCCTACAAGAGACCCAGTACTTC. The encoded protein is CSVERPLQETQYF. The chain uses TRBV29-1 and TRBJ2-5; D is undetermined. The germline gives CDR1 SQVTM, CDR2 ANQGSEA. Trimming took off 2 bases at V and 2 bases at J, with 9 bases between the two ends. The CDR3 has 13 amino acids.

The chain uses TRBV5-1 and TRBJ1-1; 9 bases are a match to TRBD1. There are 13 residues in the CDR3. The trim removed 2 bases at V and 9 bases at J, leaving 5 bases unmatched. Germline V CDR1 and CDR2: SGHRS, YFSETQ. The CDR3 sequence is CASSFGDRAQAFF. In nucleotides, the CDR3 is TGCGCCAGCAGCTTCGGGGACAGGGCACAAGCTTTCTTT.

This chain connects TRBV11-3 to TRBJ2-1; 9 bases fit TRBD1. Looked up from germline, CDR1 is SGHNT and CDR2 is YENEEA. V gave up 5 bases and J gave up 3 bases; unmatched junction bases: 5. The CDR3 has 15 amino acids. CDR3 protein: CASSQGTGNYNEQFF. Written as DNA, the CDR3 is TGTGCCAGCAGCCAGGGGACAGGGAACTACAATGAGCAGTTCTTC.